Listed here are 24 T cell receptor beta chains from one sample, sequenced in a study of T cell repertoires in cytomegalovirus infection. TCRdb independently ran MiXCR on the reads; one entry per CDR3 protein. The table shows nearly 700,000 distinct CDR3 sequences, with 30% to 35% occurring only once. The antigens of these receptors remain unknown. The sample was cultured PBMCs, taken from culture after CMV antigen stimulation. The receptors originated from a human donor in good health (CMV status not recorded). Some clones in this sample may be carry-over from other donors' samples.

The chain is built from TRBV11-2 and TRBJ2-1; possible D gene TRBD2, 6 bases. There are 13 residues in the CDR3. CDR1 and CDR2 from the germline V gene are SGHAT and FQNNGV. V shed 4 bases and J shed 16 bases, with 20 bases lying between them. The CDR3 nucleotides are TGTGCCAGCAGCTCCCTGCGGGACTCAAAGCGATTCTTC. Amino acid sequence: CASSSLRDSKRFF.

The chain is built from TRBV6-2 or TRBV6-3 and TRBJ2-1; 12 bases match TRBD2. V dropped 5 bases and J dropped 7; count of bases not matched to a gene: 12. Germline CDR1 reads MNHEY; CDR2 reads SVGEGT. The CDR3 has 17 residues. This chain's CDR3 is CASSPYSSGRAGNEQFF. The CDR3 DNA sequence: TGTGCCAGCAGTCCCTACTCTAGCGGGAGGGCGGGTAATGAGCAGTTCTTC.

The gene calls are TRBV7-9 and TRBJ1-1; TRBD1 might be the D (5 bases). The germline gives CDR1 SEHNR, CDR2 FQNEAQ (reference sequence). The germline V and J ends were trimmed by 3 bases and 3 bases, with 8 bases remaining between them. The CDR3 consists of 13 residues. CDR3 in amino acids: CASSFMGDTEAFF. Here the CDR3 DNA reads TGTGCCAGCAGCTTTATGGGGGACACTGAAGCTTTCTTT.

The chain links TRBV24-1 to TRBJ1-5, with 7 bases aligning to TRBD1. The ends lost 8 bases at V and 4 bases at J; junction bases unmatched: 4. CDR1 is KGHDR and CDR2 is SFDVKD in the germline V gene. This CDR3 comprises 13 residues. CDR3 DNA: TGTGCCACCAAGGCAGGGGGTAATCAGCCCCAGCATTTT. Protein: CATKAGGNQPQHF.

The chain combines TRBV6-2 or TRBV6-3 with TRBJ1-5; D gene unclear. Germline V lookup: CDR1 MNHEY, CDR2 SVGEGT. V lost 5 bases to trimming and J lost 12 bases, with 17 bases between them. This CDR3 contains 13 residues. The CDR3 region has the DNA TGTGCCAGCAGTCAAGGCCAAAGTATAATCCAGCATTTT. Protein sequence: CASSQGQSIIQHF.

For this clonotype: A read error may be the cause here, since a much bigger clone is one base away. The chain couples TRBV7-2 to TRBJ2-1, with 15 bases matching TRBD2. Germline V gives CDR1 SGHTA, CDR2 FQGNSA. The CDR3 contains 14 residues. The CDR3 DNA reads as TGTGCCAGTAGGACTAGCGGGGGGGCCTATGAGCATTTCTTC. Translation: CASRTSGGAYEHFF.

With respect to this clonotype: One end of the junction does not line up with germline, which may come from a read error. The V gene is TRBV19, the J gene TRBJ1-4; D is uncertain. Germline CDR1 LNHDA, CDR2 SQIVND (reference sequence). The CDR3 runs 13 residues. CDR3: CASSIDGPRQKVF. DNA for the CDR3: TGTGCCAGTAGTATAGATGGGCCCAGGCAGAAGGTTTTT.

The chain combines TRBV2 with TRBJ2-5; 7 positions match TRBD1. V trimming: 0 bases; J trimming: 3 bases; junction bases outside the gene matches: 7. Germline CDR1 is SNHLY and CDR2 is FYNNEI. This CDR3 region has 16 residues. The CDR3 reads CASSEAQGVAKETQYF. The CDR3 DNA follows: TGTGCCAGCAGTGAAGCGCAGGGGGTGGCAAAAGAGACCCAGTACTTC.

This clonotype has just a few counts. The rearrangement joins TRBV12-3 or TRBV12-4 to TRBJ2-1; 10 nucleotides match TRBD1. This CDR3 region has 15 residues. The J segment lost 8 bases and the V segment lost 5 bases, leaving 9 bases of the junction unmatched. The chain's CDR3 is CASSNPGQGYDEQFF. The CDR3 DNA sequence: TGTGCCAGCAGTAATCCGGGACAGGGGTATGATGAGCAGTTCTTC.

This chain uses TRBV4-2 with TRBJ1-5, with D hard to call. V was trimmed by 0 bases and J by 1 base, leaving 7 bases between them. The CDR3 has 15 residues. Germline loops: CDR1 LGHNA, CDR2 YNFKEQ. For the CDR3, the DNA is TGTGCCAGCAGCCAAGATTGGCGGAGCAATCAGCCCCAGCATTTT. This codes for CASSQDWRSNQPQHF.

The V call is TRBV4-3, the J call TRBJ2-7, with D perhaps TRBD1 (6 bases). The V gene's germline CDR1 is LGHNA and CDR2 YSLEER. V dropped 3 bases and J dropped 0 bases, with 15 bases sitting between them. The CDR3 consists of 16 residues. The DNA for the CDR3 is TGCGCCAGCAGCCACCGACAGGCCCCTAGCTCCTACGAGCAGTACTTC. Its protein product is CASSHRQAPSSYEQYF.

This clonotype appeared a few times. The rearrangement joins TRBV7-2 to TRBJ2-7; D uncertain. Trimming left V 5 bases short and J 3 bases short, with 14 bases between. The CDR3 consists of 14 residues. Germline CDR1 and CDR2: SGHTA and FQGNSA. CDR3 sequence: CASSHPRSYYEQYF. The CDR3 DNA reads TGTGCCAGCAGCCACCCAAGGTCGTACTACGAGCAGTACTTC.

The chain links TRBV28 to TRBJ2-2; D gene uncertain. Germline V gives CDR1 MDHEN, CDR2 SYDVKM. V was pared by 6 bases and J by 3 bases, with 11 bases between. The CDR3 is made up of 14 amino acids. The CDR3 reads CASRSGPDTGELFF. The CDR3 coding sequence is TGTGCCAGCAGATCCGGGCCGGACACCGGGGAGCTGTTTTTT.

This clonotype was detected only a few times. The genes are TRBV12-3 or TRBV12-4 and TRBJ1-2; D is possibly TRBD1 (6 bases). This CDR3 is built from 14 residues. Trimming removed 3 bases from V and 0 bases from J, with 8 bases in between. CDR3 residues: CASSFGQSNYGYTF. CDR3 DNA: TGTGCCAGCAGTTTCGGACAGTCTAACTATGGCTACACCTTC.

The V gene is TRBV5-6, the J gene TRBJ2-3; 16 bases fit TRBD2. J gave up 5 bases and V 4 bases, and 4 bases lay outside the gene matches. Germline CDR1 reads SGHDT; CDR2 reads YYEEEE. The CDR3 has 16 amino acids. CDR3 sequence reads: CASSAGTSGGEDTQYF. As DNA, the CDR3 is TGTGCCAGCAGCGCCGGGACTAGCGGGGGGGAAGATACGCAGTATTTT.

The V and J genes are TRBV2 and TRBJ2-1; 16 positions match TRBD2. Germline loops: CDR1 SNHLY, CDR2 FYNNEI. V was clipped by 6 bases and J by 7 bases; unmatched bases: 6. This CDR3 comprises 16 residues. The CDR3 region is CASSAGLAGGKNEQFF. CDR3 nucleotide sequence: TGTGCCAGCAGCGCGGGACTAGCGGGAGGGAAAAATGAGCAGTTCTTC.

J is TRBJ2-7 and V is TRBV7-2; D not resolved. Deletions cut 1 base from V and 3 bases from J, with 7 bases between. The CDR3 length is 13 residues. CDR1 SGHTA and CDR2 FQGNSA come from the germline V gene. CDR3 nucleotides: TGTGCCAGCAGCTTAGACCCACACTACGAGCAGTACTTC. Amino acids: CASSLDPHYEQYF.

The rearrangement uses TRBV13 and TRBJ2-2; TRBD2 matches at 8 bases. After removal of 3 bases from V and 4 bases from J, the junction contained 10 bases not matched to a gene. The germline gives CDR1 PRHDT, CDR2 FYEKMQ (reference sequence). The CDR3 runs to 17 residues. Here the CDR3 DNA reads TGTGCCAGCAGCTTGGGACTAGTCGGTGTCGGCACCGGGGAGCTGTTTTTT. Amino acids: CASSLGLVGVGTGELFF. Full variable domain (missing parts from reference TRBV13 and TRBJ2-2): AAGVIQSPRHLIKEKRETATLKCYPIPRHDTVYWYQQGPGQDPQFLISFYEKMQSDKGSIPDRFSAQQFSDYHSELNMSSLELGDSALYFCASSLGLVGVGTGELFFGEGSRLTVL.

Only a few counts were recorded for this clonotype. The CDR3 DNA reads as TGTGCCAGCAGCGGAGAGCTGGACAGGGTTTCACCCCTCCACTTT. Residues: CASSGELDRVSPLHF. The gene calls are TRBV7-9 and TRBJ1-6; TRBD1 agrees at 8 bases. The V and J ends lost 5 bases and 9 bases, in that order; junction bases with no gene match: 9. The V gene's germline CDR1 is SEHNR and CDR2 FQNEAQ (reference sequence). This CDR3 spans 15 amino acids.

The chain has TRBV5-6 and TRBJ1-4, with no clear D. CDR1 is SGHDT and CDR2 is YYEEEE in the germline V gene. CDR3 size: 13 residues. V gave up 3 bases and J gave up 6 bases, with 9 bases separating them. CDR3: CASSYPSDEKLFF. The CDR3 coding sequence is TGTGCCAGCAGCTACCCCTCGGATGAAAAACTGTTTTTT.

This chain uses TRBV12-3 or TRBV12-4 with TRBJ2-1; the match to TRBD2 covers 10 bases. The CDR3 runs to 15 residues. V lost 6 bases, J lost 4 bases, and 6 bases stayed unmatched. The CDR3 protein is CASSRLLAGYNEQFF. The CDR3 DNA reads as TGTGCCAGCAGCCGGCTACTAGCGGGGTACAATGAGCAGTTCTTC.

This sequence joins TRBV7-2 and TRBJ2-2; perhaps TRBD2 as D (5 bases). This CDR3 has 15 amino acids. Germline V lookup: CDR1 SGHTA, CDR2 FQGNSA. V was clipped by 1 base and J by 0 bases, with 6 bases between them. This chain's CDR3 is CASSLDGTNTGELFF. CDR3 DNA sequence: TGTGCCAGCAGCTTAGACGGGACGAACACCGGGGAGCTGTTTTTT.

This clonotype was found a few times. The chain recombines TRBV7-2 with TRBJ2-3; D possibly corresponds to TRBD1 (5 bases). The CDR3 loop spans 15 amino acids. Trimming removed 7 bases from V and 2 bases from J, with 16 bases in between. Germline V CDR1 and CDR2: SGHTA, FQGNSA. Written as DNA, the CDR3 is TGTGCCAGCATCATTAGGGGAATAACCACAGATACGCAGTATTTT. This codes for CASIIRGITTDTQYF.

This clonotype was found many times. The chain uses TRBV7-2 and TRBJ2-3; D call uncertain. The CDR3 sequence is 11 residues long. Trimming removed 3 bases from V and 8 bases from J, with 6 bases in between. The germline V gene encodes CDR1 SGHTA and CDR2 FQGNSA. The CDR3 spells CASSFYATQYF. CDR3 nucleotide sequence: TGTGCCAGCAGCTTTTACGCTACGCAGTATTTT.